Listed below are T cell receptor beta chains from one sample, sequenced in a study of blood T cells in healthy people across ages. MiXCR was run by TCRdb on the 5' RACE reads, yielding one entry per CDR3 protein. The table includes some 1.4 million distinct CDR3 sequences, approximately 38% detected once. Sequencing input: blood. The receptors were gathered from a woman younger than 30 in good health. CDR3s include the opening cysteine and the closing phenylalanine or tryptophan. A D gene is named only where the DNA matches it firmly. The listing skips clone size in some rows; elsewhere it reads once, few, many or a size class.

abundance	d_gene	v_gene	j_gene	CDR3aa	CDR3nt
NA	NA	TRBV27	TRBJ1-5	CASSTTEDSNQPQHF	TGTGCCAGCAGTACGACGGAAGATAGCAATCAGCCCCAGCATTTT
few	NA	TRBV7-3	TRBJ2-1	CASSLTQGPYNEQFF	TGTGCCAGCAGCTTAACGCAGGGGCCCTACAATGAGCAGTTCTTC
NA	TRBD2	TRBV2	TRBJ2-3	CASSPPSGGLTDTQYF	TGTGCCAGCAGTCCCCCTAGCGGGGGGCTCACAGATACGCAGTATTTT
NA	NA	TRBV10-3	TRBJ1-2	CAISDEYRDYGYTF	TGTGCCATCAGTGACGAGTACAGGGACTATGGCTACACCTTC
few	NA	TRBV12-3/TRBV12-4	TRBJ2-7	CASSFVSSAEQYF	TGTGCCAGCAGTTTCGTCTCTTCTGCCGAGCAGTACTTC
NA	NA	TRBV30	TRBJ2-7	CACKEDSYNEQYF	TGTGCCTGCAAAGAGGACTCCTACAATGAGCAGTACTTC
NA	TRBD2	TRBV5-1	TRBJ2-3	CASSLGLATSMDTQYF	TGCGCCAGCAGCTTGGGACTAGCGACCTCCATGGATACGCAGTATTTT
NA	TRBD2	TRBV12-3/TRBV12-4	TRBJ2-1	CASSPLAGGPLGGYNEQFF	TGTGCCAGCAGCCCCCTAGCGGGAGGGCCGCTAGGGGGTTACAATGAGCAGTTCTTC
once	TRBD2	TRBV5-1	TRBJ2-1	CASRAGGLNEQFF	TGCGCCAGCAGAGCGGGGGGGCTCAATGAGCAGTTCTTC
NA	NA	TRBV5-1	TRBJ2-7	CASSLVPAGSSYNEQYF	TGCGCCAGCAGCTTGGTTCCCGCGGGAAGCTCCTACAATGAGCAGTACTTC
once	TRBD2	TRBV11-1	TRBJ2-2	CASSTHIRGLAGGRRTGELFF	TGTGCCAGCAGCACCCACATCCGGGGACTAGCGGGAGGTCGCCGTACCGGGGAGCTGTTTTTT
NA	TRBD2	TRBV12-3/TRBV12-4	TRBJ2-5	CASSAEARGAGETQYF	TGTGCCAGCAGTGCCGAGGCGCGGGGGGCTGGAGAGACCCAGTACTTC
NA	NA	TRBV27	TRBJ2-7	CASSLTSITPGEQYF	TGTGCCAGCAGTCTTACTAGCATCACTCCCGGCGAGCAGTACTTC
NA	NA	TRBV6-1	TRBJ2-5	CASSFGQEQGEAQYF	TGTGCCAGCAGCTTCGGACAGGAGCAAGGGGAGGCCCAGTACTTC
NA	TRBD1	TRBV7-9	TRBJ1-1	CASSVRGQNTEAFF	TGTGCCAGCAGCGTCAGGGGGCAGAACACTGAAGCTTTCTTT
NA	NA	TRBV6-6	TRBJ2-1	CASSIREWEQFF	TGTGCCAGCAGCATCCGAGAGTGGGAGCAGTTCTTC
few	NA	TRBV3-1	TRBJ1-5	CASSQMGRGSQPQHF	TGTGCCAGCAGCCAGATGGGAAGGGGTTCTCAGCCCCAGCATTTT
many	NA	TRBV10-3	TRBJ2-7	CAISESTGGYEQYF	TGTGCCATCAGTGAGTCCACTGGGGGATACGAGCAGTACTTC
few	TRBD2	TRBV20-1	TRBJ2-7	CSAPAGGRGSLHEQYF	TGCAGTGCTCCCGCCGGGGGACGCGGGAGTCTCCACGAGCAGTACTTC
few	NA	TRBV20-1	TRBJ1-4	CSAPRQSNEKLFF	TGCAGTGCCCCGCGACAGAGTAATGAAAAACTGTTTTTT
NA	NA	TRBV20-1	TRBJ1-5	CSASPTGFGNQPQHF	TGCAGTGCTTCTCCCACAGGCTTTGGCAATCAGCCCCAGCATTTT
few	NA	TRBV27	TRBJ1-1	CASWRVNTEAFF	TGTGCCAGCTGGAGAGTGAACACTGAAGCTTTCTTT
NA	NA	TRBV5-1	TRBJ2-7	CASSPTGVGGYEQYF	TGCGCCAGCAGCCCCACAGGGGTCGGGGGCTACGAGCAGTACTTC
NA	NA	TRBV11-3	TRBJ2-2	CASSQISKNTGELFF	TGTGCCAGCAGCCAGATCTCGAAGAACACCGGGGAGCTGTTTTTT
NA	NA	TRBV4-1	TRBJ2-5	CASSQVGRRENEQYF	TGCGCCAGCAGCCAAGTAGGGCGGCGCGAAAATGAGCAGTACTTC
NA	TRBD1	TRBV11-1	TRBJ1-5	CASSLEGGGQRQPQHF	TGTGCCAGCAGCTTAGAAGGGGGCGGCCAACGGCAGCCCCAGCATTTT
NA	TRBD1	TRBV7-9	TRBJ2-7	CASSLVPGQAWEEQYF	TGTGCCAGCAGCTTAGTACCGGGACAGGCATGGGAAGAGCAGTACTTC
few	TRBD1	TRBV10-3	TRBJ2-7	CAITNDRDDKQYF	TGTGCCATCACTAACGACAGGGACGACAAGCAGTACTTC
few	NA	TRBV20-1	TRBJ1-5	CSAQRTGTTDQPQHF	TGCAGTGCCCAACGGACCGGGACAACTGATCAGCCCCAGCATTTT
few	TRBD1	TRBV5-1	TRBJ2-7	CASSSLDRENNEQYF	TGCGCCAGCAGCAGCCTGGACAGGGAAAACAACGAGCAGTACTTC
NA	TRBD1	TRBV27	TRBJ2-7	CASKGTDSYEQYF	TGTGCCAGCAAGGGGACAGACTCCTACGAGCAGTACTTC
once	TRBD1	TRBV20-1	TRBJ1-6	CSARDAPTGTVGAYNSPLHF	TGCAGTGCTAGAGACGCCCCGACCGGGACAGTGGGGGCATATAATTCACCCCTCCACTTT
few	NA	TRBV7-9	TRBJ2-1	CASFAGYNEQFF	TGTGCCAGCTTCGCCGGCTACAATGAGCAGTTCTTC
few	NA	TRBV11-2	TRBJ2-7	CASTPSNDEQYF	TGTGCCAGCACCCCAAGTAACGACGAGCAGTACTTC
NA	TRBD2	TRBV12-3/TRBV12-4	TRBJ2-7	CASSLRGLAFGEQYF	TGTGCCAGCTCCCTTCGGGGACTAGCGTTCGGCGAGCAGTACTTC
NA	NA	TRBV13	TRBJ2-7	CASSPSGTGNSYEQYF	TGTGCCAGCAGCCCTTCAGGGACGGGGAACTCCTACGAGCAGTACTTC
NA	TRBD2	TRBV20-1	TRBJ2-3	CSAPSGGNTDTQYF	TGCAGTGCTCCTAGCGGGGGAAACACAGATACGCAGTATTTT
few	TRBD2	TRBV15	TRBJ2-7	CATSTPSGAGYEQYF	TGTGCCACCAGCACACCTAGCGGGGCTGGCTACGAGCAGTACTTC
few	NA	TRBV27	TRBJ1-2	CASSLAGTFTF	TGTGCCAGCAGTTTGGCAGGGACCTTCACCTTC
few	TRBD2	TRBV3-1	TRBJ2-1	CASSQKGSGRGQFF	TGTGCCAGCAGCCAGAAGGGAAGCGGGAGGGGGCAGTTCTTC
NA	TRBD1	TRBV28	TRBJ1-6	CASSPRTGPSSYNSPLHF	TGTGCCAGCAGTCCGAGGACAGGGCCCAGCTCCTATAATTCACCCCTCCACTTT
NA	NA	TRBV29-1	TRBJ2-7	CSVVQPSYEQYF	TGCAGCGTTGTTCAACCCTCCTACGAGCAGTACTTC
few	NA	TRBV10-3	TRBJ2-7	CAISMGSASYEQYF	TGTGCCATCAGTATGGGTAGCGCATCCTACGAGCAGTACTTC
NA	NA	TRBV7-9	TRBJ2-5	CASSWADAEGETLYF	TGTGCCAGCAGCTGGGCCGACGCAGAAGGGGAGACCCTGTACTTC
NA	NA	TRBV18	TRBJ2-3	CASSPRDMPQDTQYF	TGTGCCAGCTCACCAAGGGACATGCCCCAAGATACGCAGTATTTT
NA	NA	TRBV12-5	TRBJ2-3	CASTPGSDTQYF	TGTGCTAGTACCCCAGGGTCGGATACGCAGTATTTT
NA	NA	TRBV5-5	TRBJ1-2	CASSPTRDGNYGYTF	TGTGCCAGCAGCCCGACCCGGGACGGCAACTATGGCTACACCTTC
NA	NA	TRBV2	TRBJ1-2	CASSGGPRGYTF	TGTGCCAGCAGTGGGGGACCGCGGGGCTACACCTTC
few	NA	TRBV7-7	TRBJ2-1	CASSLGRQSYNEQFF	TGTGCTAGCAGCTTGGGCCGACAGTCCTACAATGAGCAGTTCTTC
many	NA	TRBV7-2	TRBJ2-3	CASSLSQGADTQYF	TGTGCCAGCAGCTTATCGCAGGGTGCAGATACGCAGTATTTT
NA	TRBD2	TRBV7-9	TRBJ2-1	CASWASGAHEQFF	TGTGCCAGCTGGGCTAGCGGGGCTCATGAGCAGTTCTTC
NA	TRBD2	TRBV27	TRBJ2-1	CASSRLAGELSEQFF	TGCGCCAGCAGCAGACTAGCGGGAGAATTAAGTGAGCAGTTCTTC
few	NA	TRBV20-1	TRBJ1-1	CSATPAGVTEAFF	TGCAGTGCGACCCCGGCGGGGGTCACTGAAGCTTTCTTT